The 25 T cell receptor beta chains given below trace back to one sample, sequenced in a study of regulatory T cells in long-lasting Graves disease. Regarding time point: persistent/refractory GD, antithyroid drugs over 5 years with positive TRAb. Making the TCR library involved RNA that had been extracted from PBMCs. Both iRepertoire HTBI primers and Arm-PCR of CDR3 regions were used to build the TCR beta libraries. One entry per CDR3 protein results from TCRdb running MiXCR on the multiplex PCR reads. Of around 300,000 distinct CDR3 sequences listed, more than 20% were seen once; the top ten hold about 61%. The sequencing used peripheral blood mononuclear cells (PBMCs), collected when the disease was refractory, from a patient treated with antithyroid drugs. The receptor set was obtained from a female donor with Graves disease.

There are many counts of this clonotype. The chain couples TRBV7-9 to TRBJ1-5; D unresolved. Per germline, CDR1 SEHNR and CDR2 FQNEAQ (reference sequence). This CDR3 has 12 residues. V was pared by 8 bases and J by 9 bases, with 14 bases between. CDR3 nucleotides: TGTGCCAGCTCCAATGGTGTATGGCCCCAGCATTTT. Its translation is CASSNGVWPQHF.

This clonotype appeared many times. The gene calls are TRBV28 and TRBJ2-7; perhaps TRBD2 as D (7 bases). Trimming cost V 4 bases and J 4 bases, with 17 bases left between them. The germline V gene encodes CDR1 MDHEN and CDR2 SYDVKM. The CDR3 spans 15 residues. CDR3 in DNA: TGTGCCAGCAGTTCCATCGAGGGGGGGGTATACGAGCAGTACTTC. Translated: CASSSIEGGVYEQYF.

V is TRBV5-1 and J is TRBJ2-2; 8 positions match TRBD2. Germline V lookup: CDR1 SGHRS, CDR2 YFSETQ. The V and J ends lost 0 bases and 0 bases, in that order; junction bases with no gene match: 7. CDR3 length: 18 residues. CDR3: CASSLGLAGLSNTGELFF. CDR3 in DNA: TGCGCCAGCAGCTTGGGGCTAGCGGGCCTGTCGAACACCGGGGAGCTGTTTTTT.

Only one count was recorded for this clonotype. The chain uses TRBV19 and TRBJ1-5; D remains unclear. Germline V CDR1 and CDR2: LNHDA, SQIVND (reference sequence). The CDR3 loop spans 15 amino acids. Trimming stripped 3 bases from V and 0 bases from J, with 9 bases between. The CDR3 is CASSILENSNQPQHF. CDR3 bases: TGTGCCAGTAGTATTTTGGAAAATAGCAATCAGCCCCAGCATTTT.

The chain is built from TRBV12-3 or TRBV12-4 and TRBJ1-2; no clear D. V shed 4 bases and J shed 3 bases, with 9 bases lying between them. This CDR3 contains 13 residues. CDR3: CASSSRGDYGYTF. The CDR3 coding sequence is TGTGCCAGCAGTTCTCGCGGAGACTATGGCTACACCTTC.

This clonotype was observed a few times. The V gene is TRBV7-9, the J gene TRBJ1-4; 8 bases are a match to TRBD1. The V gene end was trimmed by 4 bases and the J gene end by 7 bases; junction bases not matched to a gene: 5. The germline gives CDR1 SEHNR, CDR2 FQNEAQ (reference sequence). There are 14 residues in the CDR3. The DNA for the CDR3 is TGTGCCAGCAGCTCGCAGGGGGCTGCTGAAAAACTGTTTTTT. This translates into CASSSQGAAEKLFF. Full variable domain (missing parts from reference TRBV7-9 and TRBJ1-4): DTGVSQNPRHKITKRGQNVTFRCDPISEHNRLYWYRQTLGQGPEFLTYFQNEAQLEKSRLLSDRFSAERPKGSFSTLEIQRTEQGDSAMYLCASSSQGAAEKLFFGSGTQLSVL.

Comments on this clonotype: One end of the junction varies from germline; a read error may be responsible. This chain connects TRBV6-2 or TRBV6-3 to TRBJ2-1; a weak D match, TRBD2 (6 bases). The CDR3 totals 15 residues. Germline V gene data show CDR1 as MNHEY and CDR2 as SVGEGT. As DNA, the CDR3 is TGTGCCAGCAGTTACTCTTTGCCCGGGACTTCGGAGCAGCTCTTC. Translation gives CASSYSLPGTSEQLF.

The CDR3 loop reads CSGLATNEKLFF. The CDR3 coding sequence is TGCAGCGGCCTCGCAACTAATGAAAAACTGTTTTTT. The chain recombines TRBV29-1 with TRBJ1-4; D is ambiguous. Germline CDR1 is SQVTM and CDR2 is ANQGSEA. V was clipped by 7 bases and J by 0 bases, with 6 bases between them. This CDR3 contains 12 residues.

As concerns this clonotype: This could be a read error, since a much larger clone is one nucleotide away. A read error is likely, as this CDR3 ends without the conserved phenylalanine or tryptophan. The CDR3 DNA sequence: TGTGCCAGCAGTTTTCAGGCAGGAGCCCAAGAGACCCAGTACCTC. Protein product: CASSFQAGAQETQYL. The chain recombines TRBV28 with TRBJ2-5; D not resolved. Germline V gene sequence: CDR1 MDHEN, CDR2 SYDVKM. Trimming took off 3 bases at V and 1 base at J, with 12 bases between the two ends. This CDR3 has 15 amino acids.

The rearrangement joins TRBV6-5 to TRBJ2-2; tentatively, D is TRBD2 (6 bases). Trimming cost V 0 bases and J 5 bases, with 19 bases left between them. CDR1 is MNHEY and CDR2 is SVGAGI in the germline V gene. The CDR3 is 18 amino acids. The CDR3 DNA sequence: TGTGCCAGCAGTTACTCGCCGGGGCAGCTAGCGTGGACCGGGGAGCTGTTTTTT. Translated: CASSYSPGQLAWTGELFF.

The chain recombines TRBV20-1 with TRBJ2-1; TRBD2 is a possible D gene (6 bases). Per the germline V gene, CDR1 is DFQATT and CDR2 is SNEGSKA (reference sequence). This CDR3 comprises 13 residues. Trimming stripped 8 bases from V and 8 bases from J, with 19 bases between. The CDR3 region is CSSTPGRFDEQFF. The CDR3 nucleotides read TGCAGTTCAACTCCGGGGAGGTTCGATGAGCAGTTCTTC.

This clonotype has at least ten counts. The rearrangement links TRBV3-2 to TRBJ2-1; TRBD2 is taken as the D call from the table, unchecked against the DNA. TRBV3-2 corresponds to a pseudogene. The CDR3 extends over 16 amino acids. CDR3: CASTLPDGLEHNEQFF. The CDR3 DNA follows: TGTGCCAGCACCCTCCCCGATGGACTAGAGCACAATGAGCAGTTCTTC.

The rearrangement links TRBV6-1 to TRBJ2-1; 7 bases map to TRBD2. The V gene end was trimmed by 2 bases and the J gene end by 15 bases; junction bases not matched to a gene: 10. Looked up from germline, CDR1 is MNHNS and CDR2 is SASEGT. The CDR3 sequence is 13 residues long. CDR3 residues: CASSEISGARRFF. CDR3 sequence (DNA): TGTGCCAGCAGTGAAATCAGCGGGGCCAGGCGGTTCTTC.

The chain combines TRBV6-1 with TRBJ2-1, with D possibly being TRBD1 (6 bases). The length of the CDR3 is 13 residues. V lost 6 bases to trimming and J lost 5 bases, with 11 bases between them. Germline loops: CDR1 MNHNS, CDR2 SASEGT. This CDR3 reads CASSRDTDNEQFF. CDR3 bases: TGTGCCAGCAGCCGGGACACAGACAATGAGCAGTTCTTC.

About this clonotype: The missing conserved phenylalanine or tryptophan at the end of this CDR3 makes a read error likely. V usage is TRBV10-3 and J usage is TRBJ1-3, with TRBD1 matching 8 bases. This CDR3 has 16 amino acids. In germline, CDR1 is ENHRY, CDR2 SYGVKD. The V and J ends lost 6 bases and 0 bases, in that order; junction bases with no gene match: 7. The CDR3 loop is CAIRSAGTGSGNTIYL. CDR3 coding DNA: TGTGCCATCAGGTCCGCCGGGACAGGCTCTGGAAACACCATATATCTT.

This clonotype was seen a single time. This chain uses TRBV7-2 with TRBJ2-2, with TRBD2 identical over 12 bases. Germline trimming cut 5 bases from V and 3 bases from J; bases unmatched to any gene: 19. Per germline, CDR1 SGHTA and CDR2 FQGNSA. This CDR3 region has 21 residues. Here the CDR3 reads CASSPMIGTSGPGADTGELFF. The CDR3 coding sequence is TGTGCCAGCAGCCCGATGATTGGGACTAGCGGGCCGGGGGCCGACACCGGGGAGCTGTTTTTT.

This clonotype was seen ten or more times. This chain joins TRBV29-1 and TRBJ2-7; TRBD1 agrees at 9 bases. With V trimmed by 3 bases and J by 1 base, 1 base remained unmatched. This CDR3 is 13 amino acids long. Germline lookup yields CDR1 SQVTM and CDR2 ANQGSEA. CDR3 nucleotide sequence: TGCAGCGTTGAGACAGGGGGATCCTACGAGCAGTACTTC. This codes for CSVETGGSYEQYF.

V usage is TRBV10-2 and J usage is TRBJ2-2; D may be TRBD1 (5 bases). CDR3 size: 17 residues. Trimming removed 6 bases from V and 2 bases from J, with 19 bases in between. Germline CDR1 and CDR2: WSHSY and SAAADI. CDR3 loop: CASRELTVYGNTGELFF. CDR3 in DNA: TGCGCCAGCAGGGAACTGACAGTATATGGCAACACCGGGGAGCTGTTTTTT.

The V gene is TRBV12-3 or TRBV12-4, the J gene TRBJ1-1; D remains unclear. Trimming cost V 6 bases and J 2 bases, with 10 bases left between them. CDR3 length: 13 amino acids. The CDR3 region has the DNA TGTGCCAGCAGAGACGGCCTAAACACTGAAGCTTTCTTT. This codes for CASRDGLNTEAFF.

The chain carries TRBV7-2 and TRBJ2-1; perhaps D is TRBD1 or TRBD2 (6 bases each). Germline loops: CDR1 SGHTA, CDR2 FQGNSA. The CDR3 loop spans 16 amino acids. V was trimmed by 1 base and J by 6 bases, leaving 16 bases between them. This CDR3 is CASSLDWGEGGNEQFF. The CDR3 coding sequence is TGTGCCAGCAGCTTAGATTGGGGAGAGGGGGGCAATGAGCAGTTCTTC.

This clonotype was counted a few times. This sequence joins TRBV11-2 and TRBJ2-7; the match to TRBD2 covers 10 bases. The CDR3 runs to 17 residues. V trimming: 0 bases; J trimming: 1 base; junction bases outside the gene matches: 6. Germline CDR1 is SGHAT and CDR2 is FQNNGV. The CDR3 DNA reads TGTGCCAGCAGCTTAGATTCATCTAGCGGGAGTTCCTACGAGCAGTACTTC. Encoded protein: CASSLDSSSGSSYEQYF.

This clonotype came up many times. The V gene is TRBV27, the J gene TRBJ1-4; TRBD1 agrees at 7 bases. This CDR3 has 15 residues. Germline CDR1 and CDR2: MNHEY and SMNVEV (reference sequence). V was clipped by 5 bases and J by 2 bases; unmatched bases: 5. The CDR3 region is CASSLLGQTNEKLFF. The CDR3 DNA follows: TGTGCCAGCAGTCTATTGGGACAGACTAATGAAAAACTGTTTTTT.

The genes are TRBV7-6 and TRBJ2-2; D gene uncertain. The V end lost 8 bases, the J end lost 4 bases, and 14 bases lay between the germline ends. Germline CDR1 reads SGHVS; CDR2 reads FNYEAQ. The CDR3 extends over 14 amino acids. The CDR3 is CASARGVSTGELFF. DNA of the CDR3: TGTGCCAGCGCACGTGGGGTTAGCACCGGGGAGCTGTTTTTT.

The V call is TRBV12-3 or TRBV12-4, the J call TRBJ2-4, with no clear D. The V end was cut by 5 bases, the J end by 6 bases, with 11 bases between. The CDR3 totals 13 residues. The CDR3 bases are TGTGCCAGCAGTCTCCTCGCGAGAAACATTCAGTACTTC. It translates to CASSLLARNIQYF.

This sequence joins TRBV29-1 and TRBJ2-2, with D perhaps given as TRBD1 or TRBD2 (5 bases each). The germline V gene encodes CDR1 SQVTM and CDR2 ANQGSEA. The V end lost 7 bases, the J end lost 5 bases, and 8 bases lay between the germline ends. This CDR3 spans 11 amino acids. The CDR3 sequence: CSGGDTGELFF. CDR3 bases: TGCAGCGGAGGGGATACCGGGGAGCTGTTTTTT.